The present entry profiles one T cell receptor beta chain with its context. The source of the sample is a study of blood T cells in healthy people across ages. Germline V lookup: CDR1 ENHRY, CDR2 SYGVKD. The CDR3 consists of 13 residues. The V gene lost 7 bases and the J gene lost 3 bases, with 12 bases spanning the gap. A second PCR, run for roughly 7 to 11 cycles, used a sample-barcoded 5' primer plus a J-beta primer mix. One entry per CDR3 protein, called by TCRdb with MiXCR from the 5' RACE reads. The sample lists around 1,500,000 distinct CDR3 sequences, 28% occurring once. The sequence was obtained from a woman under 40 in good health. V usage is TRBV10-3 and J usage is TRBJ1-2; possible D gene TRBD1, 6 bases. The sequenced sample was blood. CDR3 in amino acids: CAITETGHYGYTF. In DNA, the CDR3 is TGTGCCATCACCGAGACAGGCCACTATGGCTACACCTTC.